This T cell receptor (beta chain) was observed in a study of T cell repertoires in cytomegalovirus infection. Germline values: CDR1 SGHRS, CDR2 YFSETQ. This CDR3 comprises 15 residues. Germline trimming cut 0 bases from V and 8 bases from J; bases unmatched to any gene: 3. A single record per CDR3 protein comes from TCRdb applying MiXCR to the reads. The repertoire holds about 310,000 distinct CDR3 sequences, with under 20% as singletons. The sequence derives from a human donor in good health (CMV status not recorded). Some clones in this sample may be carry-over from other donors' samples. The chain employs TRBV5-1 and TRBJ1-6, with TRBD1 identical over 9 bases. The sequenced sample consisted of PBMCs. The CDR3 region has the DNA TGCGCCAGCAGCTTGGAGGGACAGGGTGATTCACCCCTCCACTTT. It encodes CASSLEGQGDSPLHF.